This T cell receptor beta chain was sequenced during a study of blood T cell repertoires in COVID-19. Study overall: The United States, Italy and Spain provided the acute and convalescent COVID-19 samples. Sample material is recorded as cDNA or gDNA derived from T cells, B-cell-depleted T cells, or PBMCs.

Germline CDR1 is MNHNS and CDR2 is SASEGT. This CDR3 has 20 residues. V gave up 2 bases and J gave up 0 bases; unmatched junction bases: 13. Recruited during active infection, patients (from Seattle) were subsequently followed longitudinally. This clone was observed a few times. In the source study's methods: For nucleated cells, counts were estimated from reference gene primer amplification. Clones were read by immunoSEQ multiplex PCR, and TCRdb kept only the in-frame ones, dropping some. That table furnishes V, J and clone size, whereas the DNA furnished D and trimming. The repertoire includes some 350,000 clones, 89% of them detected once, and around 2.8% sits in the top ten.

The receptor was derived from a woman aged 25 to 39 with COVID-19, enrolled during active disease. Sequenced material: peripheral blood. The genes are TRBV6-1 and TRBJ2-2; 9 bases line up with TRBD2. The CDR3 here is CASSEHSVMRGGTNTGELFF. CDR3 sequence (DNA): TGTGCCAGCAGTGAACATAGTGTGATGCGGGGGGGCACGAACACCGGGGAGCTGTTTTTT.